The 17 T cell receptor beta chains presented below share a single source sample, sequenced in a study of cytomegalovirus exposure and HLA in healthy donors. The PCR contained 60 Vbeta and 13 Jbeta primers. Sequencing was performed with immunoSEQ multiplex PCR; in TCRdb, only in-frame clones are kept and a portion is missing. The table lists approximately 160,000 clones, approximately 71% of them singletons, with around 4.3% in the top ten. The sample consisted of PBMCs. The receptors originated from a young woman in good health and CMV-seropositive.

The chain carries TRBV7-2 and TRBJ1-2; TRBD1 matches at 7 bases. V shed 6 bases and J 6 bases; nucleotides not matched to a gene: 19. The germline CDR1 and CDR2 sequences are SGHTA and FQGNSA. This CDR3 is built from 17 residues. In nucleotides, the CDR3 is TGTGCCAGCAGTCTAAGGTTGTCAGGGGGAACAGGCAATGGCTACACCTTC. Translated: CASSLRLSGGTGNGYTF.

V usage is TRBV27 and J usage is TRBJ2-7; D uncertain. This CDR3 is 15 amino acids long. The ends were cut back, 7 bases at V and 3 bases at J, with 19 bases in the middle. CDR1 is MNHEY and CDR2 is SMNVEV in the germline V gene (reference sequence). The CDR3: CASMLSGTLLYEQYF. The CDR3 DNA follows: TGTGCCAGCATGTTATCGGGCACCCTGCTCTACGAGCAGTACTTC.

This rearrangement joins TRBV4-2 to TRBJ1-4; D is uncertain. V was shortened by 2 bases and J by 8 bases, with 6 bases between the two germline ends. Per the germline V gene, CDR1 is LGHNA and CDR2 is YNFKEQ. The length of the CDR3 is 12 residues. The CDR3 reads CASSQSGEKLFF. The CDR3 bases are TGTGCCAGCAGCCAAAGCGGGGAAAAACTGTTTTTT.

The chain is built from TRBV7-3 and TRBJ2-1, with D maybe TRBD1 (6 bases). This CDR3 is 17 amino acids long. V lost 5 bases, J lost 2 bases, and 19 bases lay in between. CDR1 SGHTA and CDR2 FQGTGA come from the germline V gene. This CDR3 is CASSPTDRRLPYNEQFF. Written as DNA, the CDR3 is TGTGCCAGCAGCCCAACCGACAGGCGCCTCCCCTACAATGAGCAGTTCTTC.

This clone appeared a few times. The V call is TRBV19, the J call TRBJ2-1, with D tentatively TRBD1 (6 bases). The V end was cut by 8 bases, the J end by 0 bases, with 11 bases between. In germline, CDR1 is LNHDA, CDR2 SQIVND (reference sequence). This CDR3 is 14 amino acids long. The CDR3 is CASSDRSSYNEQFF. The CDR3 coding sequence is TGTGCCAGTTCAGACAGGAGCTCCTACAATGAGCAGTTCTTC.

This clone was seen once. The gene calls are TRBV7-6 and TRBJ2-1; D possibly corresponds to TRBD2 (6 bases). The CDR3 is 16 residues long. Germline assignment: CDR1 SGHVS and CDR2 FNYEAQ. Between the trimmed V and J ends, which lost 5 bases and 2 bases, there was a span of 16 bases. The CDR3 reads CASSLRARGTYNEQFF. DNA for the CDR3: TGTGCCAGCAGCCTACGAGCGCGGGGCACCTACAATGAGCAGTTCTTC.

This clone came up once. The V gene is TRBV2, the J gene TRBJ1-3, with 8 bases identical to TRBD1. The CDR3 loop spans 15 amino acids. CDR1 SNHLY and CDR2 FYNNEI come from the germline V gene. Trimming cost V 7 bases and J 2 bases; bases outside gene matches: 7. As DNA, the CDR3 is TGTGCCAGCAACCCGACAGGGGTTCCTGGAAACACCATATATTTT. This translates into CASNPTGVPGNTIYF.

The chain joins TRBV7-7 to TRBJ2-7; no definite D call. The CDR3 is 13 residues long. V lost 5 bases and J 0 bases, leaving 8 bases between the germline ends. Per germline, CDR1 SSHAT and CDR2 FNYEAQ (reference sequence). DNA for the CDR3: TGTGCCAGCAGCCATGGGCCCTCCTACGAGCAGTACTTC. As protein: CASSHGPSYEQYF.

The V and J genes are TRBV6-1 and TRBJ2-7, with D tentatively TRBD2 (6 bases). V shed 0 bases and J shed 0 bases, with 9 bases lying between them. The CDR3 loop spans 15 amino acids. Germline V lookup: CDR1 MNHNS, CDR2 SASEGT. CDR3 amino acids: CASSEAAGSSYEQYF. In DNA, the CDR3 is TGTGCCAGCAGTGAAGCTGCCGGGAGCTCCTACGAGCAGTACTTC.

V usage is TRBV5-1 and J usage is TRBJ2-1; 9 positions agree with TRBD2. The CDR3 sequence is 18 residues long. The germline V gene has CDR1 SGHRS and CDR2 YFSETQ. V was clipped by 4 bases and J by 4 bases; unmatched bases: 15. The CDR3 DNA follows: TGCGCCAGCAGCACACCGGCGGGGGGGATAGGGGCATACAATGAGCAGTTCTTC. This translates into CASSTPAGGIGAYNEQFF.

This rearrangement joins TRBV28 to TRBJ1-3, with TRBD1 matching 8 bases. The CDR3 loop spans 15 amino acids. Germline V CDR1 and CDR2: MDHEN, SYDVKM. J gave up 1 base and V 6 bases, and 5 bases lay outside the gene matches. CDR3 nucleotides: TGTGCCAGCAGACATCGGACAGGGTCTGGAAACACCATATATTTT. Residues: CASRHRTGSGNTIYF. The full variable domain, rest sourced from reference TRBV28 and TRBJ1-3, is DVKVTQSSRYLVKRTGEKVFLECVQDMDHENMFWYRQDPGLGLRLIYFSYDVKMKEKGDIPEGYSVSREKKERFSLILESASTNQTSMYLCASRHRTGSGNTIYFGEGSWLTVV.

This chain connects TRBV30 to TRBJ1-2; D call uncertain. The V end lost 0 bases, the J end lost 9 bases, and 17 bases lay between the germline ends. This CDR3 is built from 14 residues. The V gene's germline CDR1 is GTSNPN and CDR2 SVGIG (reference sequence). CDR3 bases: TGTGCCTGGAGTGTAAAGGATCGAGAGGGAAGCTACACCTTC. Residues: CAWSVKDREGSYTF.

This chain links TRBV6-6 with TRBJ2-1; 7 nucleotides line up with TRBD2. The junction had 5 bases not matched to a gene; V was cut back by 4 bases and J by 2 bases. Looked up from germline, CDR1 is MNHNY and CDR2 is SVGAGI (reference sequence). This CDR3 has 15 amino acids. CDR3 DNA sequence: TGTGCCAGCAGTTTAGCGGGCAACCCCTACAATGAGCAGTTCTTC. This gives the protein CASSLAGNPYNEQFF.

The chain couples TRBV7-2 to TRBJ2-5; TRBD2 matches at 16 bases. CDR1 and CDR2 from the germline V gene are SGHTA and FQGNSA. Trimming took 3 bases from V and 7 from J; bases not matched to a gene: 14. The CDR3 sequence is 19 residues long. CDR3 nucleotides: TGTGCCAGCAGCTTCGAGCCCGGGACTAGCGGGGGGGGCCTTCGGACCCAGTACTTC. This encodes CASSFEPGTSGGGLRTQYF.

This clone was detected only once. This rearrangement joins TRBV5-6 to TRBJ1-2; 7 bases are shared with TRBD1. This CDR3 is built from 13 residues. Germline CDR1 and CDR2: SGHDT and YYEEEE. Trimming removed 0 bases from V and 4 bases from J; junction bases left unmatched: 0. The DNA of the CDR3 is TGTGCCAGCAGCTTGGGGGACAGCTATGGCTACACCTTC. Translated: CASSLGDSYGYTF. Using reference TRBV5-6 and TRBJ1-2 for the parts outside the CDR3, the full variable domain is DAGVTQSPTHLIKTRGQQVTLRCSPKSGHDTVSWYQQALGQGPQFIFQYYEEEERQRGNFPDRFSGHQFPNYSSELNVNALLLGDSALYLCASSLGDSYGYTFGSGTRLTVV.

In this sample, this clone turned up a few times. The rearrangement joins TRBV14 to TRBJ2-3, with 7 bases fitting TRBD1. The trim removed 1 base at V and 4 bases at J, leaving 2 bases unmatched. Germline CDR1 and CDR2: SGHDN and FVKESK. The CDR3 has 14 amino acids. As DNA, the CDR3 is TGTGCCAGCAGCCAAGGACAGGGACCAGATACGCAGTATTTT. As protein: CASSQGQGPDTQYF.

V and J are TRBV6-5 and TRBJ2-7, with D possibly TRBD2 on 5 matching bases. Trimming stripped 3 bases from V and 9 bases from J, with 18 bases between. The germline V gene encodes CDR1 MNHEY and CDR2 SVGAGI. The CDR3 totals 14 residues. The CDR3 region is CASSYSPGVARQYF. The CDR3, as DNA: TGTGCCAGCAGTTATTCCCCCGGGGTAGCTCGGCAGTACTTC.